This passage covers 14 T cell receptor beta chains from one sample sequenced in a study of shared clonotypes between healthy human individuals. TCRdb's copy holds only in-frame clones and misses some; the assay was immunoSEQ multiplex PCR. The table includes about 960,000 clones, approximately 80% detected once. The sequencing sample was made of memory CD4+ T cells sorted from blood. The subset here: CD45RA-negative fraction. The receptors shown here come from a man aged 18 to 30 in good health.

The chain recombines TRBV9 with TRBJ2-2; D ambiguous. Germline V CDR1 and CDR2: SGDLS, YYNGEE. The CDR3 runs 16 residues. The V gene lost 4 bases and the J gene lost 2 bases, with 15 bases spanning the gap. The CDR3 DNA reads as TGTGCCAGCAGCCTGACTCCGACCCTTAACACCGGGGAGCTGTTTTTT. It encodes CASSLTPTLNTGELFF.

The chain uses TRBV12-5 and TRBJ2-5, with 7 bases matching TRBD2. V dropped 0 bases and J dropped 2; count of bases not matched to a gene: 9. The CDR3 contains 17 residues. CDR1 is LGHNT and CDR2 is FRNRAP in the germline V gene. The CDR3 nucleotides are TGTGCTAGTGGTTTGGTACTCGGTAGCGGGTTACAAGAGACCCAGTACTTC. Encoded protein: CASGLVLGSGLQETQYF.

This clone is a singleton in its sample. The chain's CDR3 is CASGPGLAGRGGDIQYF. In nucleotides, the CDR3 is TGTGCTAGTGGTCCGGGACTAGCGGGAAGAGGTGGCGACATTCAGTACTTC. The genes are TRBV12-5 and TRBJ2-4; 13 positions match TRBD2. This CDR3 is 17 amino acids long. Per germline, CDR1 LGHNT and CDR2 FRNRAP. Trimming cost V 5 bases and J 8 bases; bases outside gene matches: 12.

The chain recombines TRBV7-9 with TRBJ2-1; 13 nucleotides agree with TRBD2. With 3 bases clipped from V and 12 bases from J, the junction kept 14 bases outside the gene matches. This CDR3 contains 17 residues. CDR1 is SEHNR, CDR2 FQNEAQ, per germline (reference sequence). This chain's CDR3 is CASSFGLAGEPSAGQFF. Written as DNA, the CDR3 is TGTGCCAGCAGCTTTGGACTAGCGGGAGAGCCTTCCGCTGGGCAGTTCTTC. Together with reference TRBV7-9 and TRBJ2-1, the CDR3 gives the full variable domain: DTGVSQNPRHKITKRGQNVTFRCDPISEHNRLYWYRQTLGQGPEFLTYFQNEAQLEKSRLLSDRFSAERPKGSFSTLEIQRTEQGDSAMYLCASSFGLAGEPSAGQFFGPGTRLTVL.

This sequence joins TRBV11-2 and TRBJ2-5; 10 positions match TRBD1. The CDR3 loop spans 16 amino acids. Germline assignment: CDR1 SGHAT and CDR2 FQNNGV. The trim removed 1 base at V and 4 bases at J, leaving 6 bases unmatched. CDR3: CASSLGDRGSGETQYF. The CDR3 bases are TGTGCCAGCAGCTTAGGGGACAGGGGTTCGGGAGAGACCCAGTACTTC.

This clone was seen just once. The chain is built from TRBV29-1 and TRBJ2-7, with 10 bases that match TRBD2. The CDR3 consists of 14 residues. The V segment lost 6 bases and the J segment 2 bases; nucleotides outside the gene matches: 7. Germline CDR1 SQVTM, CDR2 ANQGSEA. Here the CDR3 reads CSVRRTSGTYEQYF. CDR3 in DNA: TGCAGCGTCCGACGGACTAGCGGAACCTACGAGCAGTACTTC.

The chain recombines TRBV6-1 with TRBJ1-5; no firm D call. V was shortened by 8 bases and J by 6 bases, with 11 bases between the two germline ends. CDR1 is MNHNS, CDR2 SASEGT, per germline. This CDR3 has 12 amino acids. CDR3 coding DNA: TGTGCCAGCCGGGTGTTCGGTCAGCCCCAGCATTTT. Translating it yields CASRVFGQPQHF.

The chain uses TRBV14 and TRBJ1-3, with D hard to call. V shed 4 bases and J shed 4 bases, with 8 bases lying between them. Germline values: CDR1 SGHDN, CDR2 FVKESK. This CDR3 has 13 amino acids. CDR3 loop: CASSPAGGNTIYF. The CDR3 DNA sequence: TGTGCCAGCAGCCCCGCGGGGGGAAACACCATATATTTT.

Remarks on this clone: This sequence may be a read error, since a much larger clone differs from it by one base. In DNA form, the CDR3 reads TGTGCCAGCAGCCCCGACTACAATGAGCAGTTCTTC. Translating it yields CASSPDYNEQFF. The V and J genes are TRBV11-2 and TRBJ2-1; no clear D. CDR1 and CDR2 from the germline V gene are SGHAT and FQNNGV. The CDR3 is made up of 12 amino acids. V lost 5 bases and J 3 bases, leaving 5 bases between the germline ends.

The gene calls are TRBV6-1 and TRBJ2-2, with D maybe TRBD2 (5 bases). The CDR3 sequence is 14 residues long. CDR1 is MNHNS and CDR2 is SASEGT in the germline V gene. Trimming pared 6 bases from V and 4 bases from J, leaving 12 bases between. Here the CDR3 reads CASRKEVGTGELFF. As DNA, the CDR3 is TGTGCCAGCAGAAAGGAGGTTGGCACCGGGGAGCTGTTTTTT.

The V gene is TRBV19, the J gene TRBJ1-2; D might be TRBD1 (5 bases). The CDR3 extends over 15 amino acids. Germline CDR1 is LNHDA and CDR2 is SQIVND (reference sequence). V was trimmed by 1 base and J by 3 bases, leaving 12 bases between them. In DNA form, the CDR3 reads TGTGCCAGTAGTATAGCTGGCAGGGCGGACTATGGCTACACCTTC. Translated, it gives CASSIAGRADYGYTF.

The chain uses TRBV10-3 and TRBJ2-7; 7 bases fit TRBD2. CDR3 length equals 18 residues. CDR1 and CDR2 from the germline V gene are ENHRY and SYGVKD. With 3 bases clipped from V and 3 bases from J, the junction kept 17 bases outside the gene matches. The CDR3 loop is CAISDHSTSVGRGYEQYF. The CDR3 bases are TGTGCCATCAGTGACCATTCTACTAGCGTCGGCCGGGGCTACGAGCAGTACTTC.

The CDR3 loop is CATRRGGGSTDTQYF. The CDR3 nucleotides read TGTGCCACTCGACGTGGCGGAGGTAGCACAGATACGCAGTATTTT. The V and J genes are TRBV27 and TRBJ2-3; possibly TRBD2 for D (5 bases). CDR1 is MNHEY, CDR2 SMNVEV, per germline (reference sequence). Trimming pared 10 bases from V and 0 bases from J, leaving 17 bases between. The CDR3 sequence is 15 residues long.

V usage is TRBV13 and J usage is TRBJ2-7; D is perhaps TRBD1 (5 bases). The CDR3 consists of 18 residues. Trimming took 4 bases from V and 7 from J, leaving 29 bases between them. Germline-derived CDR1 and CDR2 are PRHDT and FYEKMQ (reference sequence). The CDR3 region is CASSSLPLRPSASGEQYF. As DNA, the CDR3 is TGTGCCAGCAGCTCACTCCCTTTGCGACCAAGTGCTTCAGGGGAGCAGTACTTC.